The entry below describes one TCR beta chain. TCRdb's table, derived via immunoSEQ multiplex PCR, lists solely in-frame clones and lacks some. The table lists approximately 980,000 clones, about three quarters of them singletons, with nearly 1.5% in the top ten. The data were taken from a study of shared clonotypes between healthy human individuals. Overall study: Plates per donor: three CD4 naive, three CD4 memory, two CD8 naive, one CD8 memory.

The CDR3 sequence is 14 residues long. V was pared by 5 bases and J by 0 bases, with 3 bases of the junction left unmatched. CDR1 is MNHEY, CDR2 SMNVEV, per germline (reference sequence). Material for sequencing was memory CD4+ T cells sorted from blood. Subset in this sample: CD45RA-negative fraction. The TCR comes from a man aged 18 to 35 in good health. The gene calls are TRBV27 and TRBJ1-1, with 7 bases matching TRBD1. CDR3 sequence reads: CASSKQGLNTEAFF. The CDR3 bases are TGTGCCAGCAGTAAACAGGGGTTGAACACTGAAGCTTTCTTT.